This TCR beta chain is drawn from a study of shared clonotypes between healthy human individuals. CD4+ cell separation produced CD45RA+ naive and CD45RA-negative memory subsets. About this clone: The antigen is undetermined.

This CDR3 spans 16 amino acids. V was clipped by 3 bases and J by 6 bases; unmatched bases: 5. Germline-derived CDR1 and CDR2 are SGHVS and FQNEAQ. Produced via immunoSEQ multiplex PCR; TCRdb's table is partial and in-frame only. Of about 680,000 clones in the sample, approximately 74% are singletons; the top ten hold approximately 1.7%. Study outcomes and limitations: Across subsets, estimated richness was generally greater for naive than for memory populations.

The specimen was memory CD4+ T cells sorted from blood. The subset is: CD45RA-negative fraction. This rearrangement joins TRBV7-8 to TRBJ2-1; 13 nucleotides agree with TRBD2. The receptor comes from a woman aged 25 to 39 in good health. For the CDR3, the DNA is TGTGCCAGCAGCTTTCGAACTAGCGGGAGGGGCAATGAGCAGTTCTTC. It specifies CASSFRTSGRGNEQFF.